A selection of T cell receptor beta chains follows, all from one sample in a study of shared clonotypes between healthy human individuals. Libraries were prepared by immunoSEQ multiplex PCR; TCRdb keeps only in-frame clonotypes and omits some of them. Altogether over 850,000 clones are present, 75% to 80% being singletons, with the ten largest covering more than 0.5%. Material: memory CD4+ T cells from PBMCs. The receptors derive from a man aged 18 to 29 in good health. Some clones in this sample may be carry-over from other donors' samples. Both conserved end residues are part of each CDR3. D genes are given only for firm matches. Clone sizes are given selectively: once, few, many, or a class where the clone is expanded.

clone_size	j_call	v_call	d_call	cdr3_aa
-	TRBJ2-1	TRBV19	-	CASSMKRESYNEQFF
few	TRBJ1-6	TRBV28	-	CASSLDSNSPLHF
-	TRBJ2-5	TRBV4-2	-	CASSLGRTEPQETQYF
-	TRBJ2-1	TRBV25-1	TRBD2	CASSDVAGTSNNEQFF
-	TRBJ2-7	TRBV30	-	CAWSANQEQYF
-	TRBJ1-5	TRBV6-1	-	CASSDNWGANQPQHF
-	TRBJ1-2	TRBV30	TRBD1	CAWSGTGDGYTF
once	TRBJ1-2	TRBV7-2	TRBD1	CASSWTGEAGYTF
-	TRBJ2-2	TRBV4-1	-	CASSQGPRGGTGELFF
many	TRBJ1-2	TRBV6-6	-	CASSPGGAYGYTF
once	TRBJ2-5	TRBV18	TRBD2	CASSPSGAHETQYF
many	TRBJ1-5	TRBV4-1	-	CASSPAGRGRRGQPQHF
-	TRBJ2-2	TRBV7-3	-	CASSLGRDTGELFF
-	TRBJ1-3	TRBV4-3	TRBD1	CASSQDLGQGFYGNTIYF
-	TRBJ2-4	TRBV19	-	CASSIPPAKNIQYF
-	TRBJ2-3	TRBV15	-	CATSRGASTDTQYF
-	TRBJ2-3	TRBV28	-	CASSSPGWGGISTDTQYF
-	TRBJ2-4	TRBV29-1	TRBD1	CSGGPGTDKNIQYF
-	TRBJ2-7	TRBV7-9	-	CASSPPGSMFSVAYEQYF
-	TRBJ1-5	TRBV5-1	TRBD1	CASSSGGAGNQPQHF
-	TRBJ2-2	TRBV14	TRBD1	CASSPYRGSNTGELFF
-	TRBJ1-1	TRBV19	TRBD1	CASSTQGAPTEAFF
-	TRBJ2-7	TRBV5-1	-	CASSVPGTLYQYF
-	TRBJ2-7	TRBV5-4	-	CASSLLGAPDEQYF
-	TRBJ1-1	TRBV7-9	-	CASSFEQGNTEAFF
-	TRBJ2-2	TRBV23-1	-	CAGESWARNTGELFF
once	TRBJ1-1	TRBV4-3	-	CASSRTANTEAFF
-	TRBJ2-1	TRBV11-2	-	CATLGLLGNEQFF
-	TRBJ2-1	TRBV5-1	-	CASSSTSFGINEQFF
-	TRBJ2-7	TRBV5-1	-	CASRGTVTSYEQYF
-	TRBJ2-5	TRBV29-1	-	CSVANFQETQYF
-	TRBJ2-1	TRBV5-6	-	CASSFMGHGSYNEQFF
once	TRBJ2-5	TRBV5-1	TRBD2	CASSPGLASETQYF
-	TRBJ2-7	TRBV13	TRBD2	CASSLGRRGRWYEQYF
-	TRBJ2-3	TRBV9	-	CASSPQNRESTQYF
-	TRBJ1-5	TRBV28	-	CASSVQEGHQPQHF
-	TRBJ2-7	TRBV29-1	-	CSVSGLSYEQYF
-	TRBJ2-3	TRBV4-1	TRBD2	CASSQGGAGGRGDTQYF
-	TRBJ2-5	TRBV7-6	-	CASSFRGEETQYF